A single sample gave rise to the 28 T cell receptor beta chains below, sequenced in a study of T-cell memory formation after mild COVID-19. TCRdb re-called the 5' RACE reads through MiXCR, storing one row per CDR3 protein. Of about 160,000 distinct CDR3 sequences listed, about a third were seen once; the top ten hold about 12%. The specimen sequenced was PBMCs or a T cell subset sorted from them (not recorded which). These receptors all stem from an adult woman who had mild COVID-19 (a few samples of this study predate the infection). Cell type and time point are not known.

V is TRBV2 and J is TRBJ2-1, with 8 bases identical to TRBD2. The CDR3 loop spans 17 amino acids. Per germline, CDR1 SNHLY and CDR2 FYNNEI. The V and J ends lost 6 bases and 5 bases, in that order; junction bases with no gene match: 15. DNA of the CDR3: TGTGCCAGCAGGAAGGCCCGCGCTAGCGGGCAGGACAATGAGCAGTTCTTC. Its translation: CASRKARASGQDNEQFF.

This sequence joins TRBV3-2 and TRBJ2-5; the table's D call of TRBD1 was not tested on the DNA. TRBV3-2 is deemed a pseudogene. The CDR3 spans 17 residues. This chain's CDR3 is CASSEPKLTGNQETQYF. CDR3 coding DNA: TGTGCCAGCAGCGAACCTAAATTGACAGGAAACCAAGAGACCCAGTACTTC.

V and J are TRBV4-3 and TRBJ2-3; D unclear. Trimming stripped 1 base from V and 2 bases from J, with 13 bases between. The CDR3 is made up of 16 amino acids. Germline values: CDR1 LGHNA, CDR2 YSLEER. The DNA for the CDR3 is TGCGCCAGCAGCCAAGCCCCAGGCGTATCCACAGATACGCAGTATTTT. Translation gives CASSQAPGVSTDTQYF.

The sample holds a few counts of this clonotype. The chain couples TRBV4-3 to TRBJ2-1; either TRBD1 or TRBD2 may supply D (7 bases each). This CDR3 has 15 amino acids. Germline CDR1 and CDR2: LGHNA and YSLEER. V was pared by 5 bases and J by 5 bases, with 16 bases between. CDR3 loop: CASSWEGAPNNEQFF. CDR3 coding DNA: TGCGCCAGCAGCTGGGAGGGGGCTCCCAACAATGAGCAGTTCTTC.

The CDR3 loop is CASSIATAYGYTF. The CDR3 coding sequence is TGTGCCAGTAGTATAGCCACGGCCTATGGCTACACCTTC. The chain is built from TRBV19 and TRBJ1-2, with D unclear. Germline CDR1 and CDR2: LNHDA and SQIVND (reference sequence). The germline V and J ends were trimmed by 1 base and 4 bases, with 7 bases remaining between them. The CDR3 has 13 amino acids.

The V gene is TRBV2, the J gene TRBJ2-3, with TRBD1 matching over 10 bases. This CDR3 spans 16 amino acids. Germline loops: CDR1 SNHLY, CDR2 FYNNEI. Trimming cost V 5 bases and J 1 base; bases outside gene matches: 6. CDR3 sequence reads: CASSSRQGAGTDTQYF. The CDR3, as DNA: TGTGCCAGCAGTTCTAGACAGGGGGCTGGCACAGATACGCAGTATTTT.

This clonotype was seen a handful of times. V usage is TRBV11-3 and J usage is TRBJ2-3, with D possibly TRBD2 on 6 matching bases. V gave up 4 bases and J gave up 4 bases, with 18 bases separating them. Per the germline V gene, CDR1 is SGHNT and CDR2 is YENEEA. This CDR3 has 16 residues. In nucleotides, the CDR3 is TGTGCCAGCAGCTCGTACTTAGCGGCGCCGGCAGATACGCAGTATTTT. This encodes CASSSYLAAPADTQYF.

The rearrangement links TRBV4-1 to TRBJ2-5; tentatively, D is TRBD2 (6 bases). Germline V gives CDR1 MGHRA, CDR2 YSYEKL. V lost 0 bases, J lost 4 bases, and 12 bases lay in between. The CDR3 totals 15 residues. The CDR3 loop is CASSQEYPAGETQYF. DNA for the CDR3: TGCGCCAGCAGCCAAGAATATCCAGCGGGAGAGACCCAGTACTTC.

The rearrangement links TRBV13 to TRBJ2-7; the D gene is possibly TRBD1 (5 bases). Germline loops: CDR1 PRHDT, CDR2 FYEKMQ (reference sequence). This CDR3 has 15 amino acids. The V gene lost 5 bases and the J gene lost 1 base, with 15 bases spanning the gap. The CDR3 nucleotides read TGTGCCAGCAGCGGGCAGGGCTCGCGGTCCTACGAGCAGTACTTC. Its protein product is CASSGQGSRSYEQYF.

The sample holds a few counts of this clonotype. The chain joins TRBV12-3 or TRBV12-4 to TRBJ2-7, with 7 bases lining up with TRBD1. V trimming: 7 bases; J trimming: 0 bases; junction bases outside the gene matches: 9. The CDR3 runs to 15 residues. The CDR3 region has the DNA TGTGCCAGCAAACTGGCGGACAGGATCTCCTACGAGCAGTACTTC. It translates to CASKLADRISYEQYF.

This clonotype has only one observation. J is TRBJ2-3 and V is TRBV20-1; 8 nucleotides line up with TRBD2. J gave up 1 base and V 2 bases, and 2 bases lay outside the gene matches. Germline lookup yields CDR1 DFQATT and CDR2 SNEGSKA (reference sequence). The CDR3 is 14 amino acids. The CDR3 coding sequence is TGCAGTGCTAGACGGGAGGGAGGCACAGATACGCAGTATTTT. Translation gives CSARREGGTDTQYF.

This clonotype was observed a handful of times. This CDR3 is CASSYAGTGNNEQFF. CDR3 DNA: TGTGCCAGCAGCTATGCCGGGACAGGGAACAATGAGCAGTTCTTC. The chain uses TRBV7-8 and TRBJ2-1, with TRBD1 matching 9 bases. The junction had 6 bases not matched to a gene; V was cut back by 4 bases and J by 5 bases. The CDR3 spans 15 residues. Germline lookup yields CDR1 SGHVS and CDR2 FQNEAQ.

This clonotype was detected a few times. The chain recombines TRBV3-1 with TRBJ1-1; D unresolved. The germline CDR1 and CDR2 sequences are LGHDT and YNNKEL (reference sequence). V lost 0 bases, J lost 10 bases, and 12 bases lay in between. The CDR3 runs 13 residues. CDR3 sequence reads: CASSQETGKGAFF. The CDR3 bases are TGTGCCAGCAGCCAAGAGACGGGGAAAGGAGCTTTCTTT.

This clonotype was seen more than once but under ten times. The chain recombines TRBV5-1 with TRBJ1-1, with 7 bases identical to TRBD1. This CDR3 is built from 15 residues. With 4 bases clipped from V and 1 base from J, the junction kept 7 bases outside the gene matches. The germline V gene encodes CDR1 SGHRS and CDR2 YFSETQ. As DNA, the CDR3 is TGCGCCAGCAGCGAGAGACAGGGCCCGAACACTGAAGCTTTCTTT. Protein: CASSERQGPNTEAFF.

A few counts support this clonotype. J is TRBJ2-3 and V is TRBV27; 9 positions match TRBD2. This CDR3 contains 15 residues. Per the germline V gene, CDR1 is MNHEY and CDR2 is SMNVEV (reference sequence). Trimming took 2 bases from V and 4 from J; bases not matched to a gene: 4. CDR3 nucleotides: TGTGCCAGCAGTTTAGCGGGAGGGCCCTCAGATACGCAGTATTTT. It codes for CASSLAGGPSDTQYF.

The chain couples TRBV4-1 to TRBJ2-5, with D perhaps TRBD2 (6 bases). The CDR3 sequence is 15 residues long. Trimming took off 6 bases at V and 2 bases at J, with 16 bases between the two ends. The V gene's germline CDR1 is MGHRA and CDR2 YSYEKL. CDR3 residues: CASSRPGALQETQYF. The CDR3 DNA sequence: TGCGCCAGCAGTCGCCCGGGAGCCTTACAAGAGACCCAGTACTTC.

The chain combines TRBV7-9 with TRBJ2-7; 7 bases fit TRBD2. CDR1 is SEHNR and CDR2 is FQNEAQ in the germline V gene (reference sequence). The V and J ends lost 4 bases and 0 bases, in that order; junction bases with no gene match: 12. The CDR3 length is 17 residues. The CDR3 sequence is CASSSNGRGLSSYEQYF. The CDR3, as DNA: TGTGCCAGCAGCTCCAATGGGAGGGGCCTTAGCTCCTACGAGCAGTACTTC.

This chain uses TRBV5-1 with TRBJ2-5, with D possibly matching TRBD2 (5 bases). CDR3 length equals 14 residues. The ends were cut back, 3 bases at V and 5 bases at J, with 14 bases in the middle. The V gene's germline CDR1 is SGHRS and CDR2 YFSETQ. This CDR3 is CASSSGGPPETQYF. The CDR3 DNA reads TGCGCCAGCAGCTCCGGAGGCCCGCCGGAGACCCAGTACTTC.

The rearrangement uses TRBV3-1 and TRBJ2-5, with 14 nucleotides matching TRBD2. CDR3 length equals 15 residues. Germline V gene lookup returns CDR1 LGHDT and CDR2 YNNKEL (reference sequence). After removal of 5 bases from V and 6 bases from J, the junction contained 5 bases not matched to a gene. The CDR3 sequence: CASSEGTSGSKTQYF. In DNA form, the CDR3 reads TGTGCCAGCAGCGAAGGGACTAGCGGGAGTAAGACCCAGTACTTC.

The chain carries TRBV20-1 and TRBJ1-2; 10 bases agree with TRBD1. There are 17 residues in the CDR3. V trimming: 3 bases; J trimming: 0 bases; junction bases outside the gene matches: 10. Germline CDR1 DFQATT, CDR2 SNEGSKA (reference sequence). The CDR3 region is CSASATPGQGTNYGYTF. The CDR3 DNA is TGCAGTGCTAGCGCTACACCGGGACAGGGGACTAACTATGGCTACACCTTC.

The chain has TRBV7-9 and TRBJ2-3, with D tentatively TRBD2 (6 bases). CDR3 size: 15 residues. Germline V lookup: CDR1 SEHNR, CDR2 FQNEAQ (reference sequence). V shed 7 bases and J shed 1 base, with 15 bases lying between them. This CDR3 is CASIRAGRRTDTQYF. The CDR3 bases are TGTGCCAGCATCAGAGCGGGCCGGCGCACAGATACGCAGTATTTT.

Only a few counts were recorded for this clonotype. The CDR3 DNA follows: TGTGCCACCAGTGATACGACAGGGATCCCCAATGAGCAGTTCTTC. It specifies CATSDTTGIPNEQFF. J is TRBJ2-1 and V is TRBV24-1, with TRBD1 matching 7 bases. CDR1 KGHDR and CDR2 SFDVKD come from the germline V gene. V dropped 3 bases and J dropped 6; count of bases not matched to a gene: 7. The CDR3 extends over 15 amino acids.

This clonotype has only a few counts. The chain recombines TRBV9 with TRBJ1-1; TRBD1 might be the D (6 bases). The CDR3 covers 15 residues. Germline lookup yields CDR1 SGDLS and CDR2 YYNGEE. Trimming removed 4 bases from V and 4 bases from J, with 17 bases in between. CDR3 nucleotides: TGTGCCAGCAGCCACCTACAGGGTCGGGGCACTGAAGCTTTCTTT. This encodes CASSHLQGRGTEAFF.

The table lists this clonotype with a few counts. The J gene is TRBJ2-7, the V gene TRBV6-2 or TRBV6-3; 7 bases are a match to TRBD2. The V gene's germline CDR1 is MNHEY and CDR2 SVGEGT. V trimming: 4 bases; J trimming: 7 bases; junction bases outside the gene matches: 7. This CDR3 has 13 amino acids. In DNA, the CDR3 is TGTGCCAGCAGTTCTACGGGAGGAGGGGAGCAGTACTTC. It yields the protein CASSSTGGGEQYF.

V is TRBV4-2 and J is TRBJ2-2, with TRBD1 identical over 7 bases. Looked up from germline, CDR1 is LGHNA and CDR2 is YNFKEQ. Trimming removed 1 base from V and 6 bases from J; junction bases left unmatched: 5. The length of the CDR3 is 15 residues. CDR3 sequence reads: CASSQGDSLPGELFF. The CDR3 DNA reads TGTGCCAGCAGCCAAGGGGACAGCCTGCCCGGGGAGCTGTTTTTT.

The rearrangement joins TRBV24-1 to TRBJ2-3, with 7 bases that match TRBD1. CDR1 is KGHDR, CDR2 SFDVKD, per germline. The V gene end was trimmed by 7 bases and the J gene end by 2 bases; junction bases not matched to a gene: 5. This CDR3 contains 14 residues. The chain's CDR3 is CATRQGPTTDTQYF. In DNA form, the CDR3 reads TGTGCCACCAGACAGGGGCCCACCACAGATACGCAGTATTTT.

CDR3 nucleotide sequence: TGTGCCAGCAGCAAGGGCTCTGGGGCCAACGTCCTGACTTTC. Protein: CASSKGSGANVLTF. The chain carries TRBV3-1 and TRBJ2-6, with D unresolved. The CDR3 covers 14 residues. Trimming shortened V by 5 bases and J by 0 bases, and 5 bases separated the two germline ends. Germline loops: CDR1 LGHDT, CDR2 YNNKEL (reference sequence).

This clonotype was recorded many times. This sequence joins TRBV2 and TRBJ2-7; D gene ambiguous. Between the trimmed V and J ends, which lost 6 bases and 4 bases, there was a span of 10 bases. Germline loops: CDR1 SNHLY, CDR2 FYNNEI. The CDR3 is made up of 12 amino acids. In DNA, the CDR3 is TGTGCCAGCAGGGGCGAGACATACGAGCAGTACTTC. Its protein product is CASRGETYEQYF.